The 4 T cell receptor beta chains in this list originate from one sample, sequenced in a study of T cell repertoires in aging, cancer and after chemotherapy. Multiplex touch-down PCR with TRB-A/B primers amplified rearranged V-D-J TRB sequences. Each CDR3 protein is one row after TCRdb ran MiXCR on the multiplex PCR reads. Counted here are about 4,100 distinct CDR3 sequences, roughly 23% occurring once; the ten biggest clones make up just over 14%. The template was genomic DNA from peripheral blood, not RNA. Sequencing input: blood. Receptors originate from a human donor with a solid tumor.

CDR3 bases: TGTGCCAGCAGTCTACCGGGACTAGCGGGAGGCGTGGACCCAGATACGCAGTATTTT. Protein: CASSLPGLAGGVDPDTQYF. The rearrangement uses TRBV12-3 or TRBV12-4 and TRBJ2-3; 15 bases line up with TRBD2. The CDR3 totals 19 residues. The ends lost 5 bases at V and 4 bases at J; junction bases unmatched: 13.

The V gene is TRBV5-1, the J gene TRBJ2-7; D unresolved. The V gene lost 4 bases and the J gene lost 2 bases, with 13 bases spanning the gap. CDR1 is SGHRS, CDR2 YFSETQ, per germline. This CDR3 has 14 residues. The CDR3: CASSVDINAYEQYF. CDR3 DNA: TGCGCCAGCAGCGTCGACATAAATGCCTACGAGCAGTACTTC.

A remark on this clonotype: Given a much more abundant clone one base away, this may be a read error. Without the conserved terminal phenylalanine or tryptophan, this CDR3 likely stems from a read error. J is TRBJ2-7 and V is TRBV19; TRBD1 or TRBD2 may be the D gene (5 bases each). V lost 9 bases to trimming and J lost 2 bases, with 23 bases between them. CDR1 is LNHDA, CDR2 SQIVND, per germline (reference sequence). This CDR3 is built from 16 residues. The CDR3 protein is CASSLGDRGWAYEQYY. CDR3 in DNA: TGTGCCAGCAGCTTGGGGGACCGAGGATGGGCCTACGAGCAGTACTAC.

The chain recombines TRBV7-2 with TRBJ2-1; TRBD1 matches at 7 bases. Losses at the gene ends were 5 bases for V and 9 bases for J; bases not matched to a gene: 7. CDR3 length: 13 residues. Germline CDR1 and CDR2: SGHTA and FQGNSA. This chain's CDR3 is CASSPAQGSEQFF. The CDR3 DNA sequence: TGTGCCAGCAGCCCCGCACAGGGGAGTGAGCAGTTCTTC.